This T cell receptor beta chain was documented in a study of blood T cell repertoires in COVID-19. Whole-study context: The analysed material was cDNA or gDNA that came from T cells, B-cell-depleted T cells, or PBMCs.

Here immunoSEQ multiplex PCR was the method, and the copy in TCRdb shows in-frame clones only, minus some. The sample consists of 110,000 or so clones, approximately 90% of them appearing once. The CDR3 loop spans 15 amino acids. In germline, CDR1 is SGHAT, CDR2 FQNNGV. V was pared by 2 bases and J by 3 bases, with 10 bases between. This chain uses TRBV11-2 with TRBJ1-4; D is possibly TRBD1 (5 bases). Specimen: peripheral blood. The TCR was taken from a human donor in a cohort sampled during active COVID-19. CDR3 coding DNA: TGTGCCAGCAGCTTACAGGGTTCCGCTAATGAAAAACTGTTTTTT. Encoded protein: CASSLQGSANEKLFF.